These T cell receptor beta chains were read from a single sample in a study of shared clonotypes between healthy human individuals. TCRdb keeps only in-frame clones here, not all; method: immunoSEQ multiplex PCR. Of some 2 million clones listed, about 95% are singletons. Sequencing was performed on naive CD4+ T cells sorted from blood. The receptors shown here come from a man in his late teens or twenties in good health. The conserved cysteine and the conserved F or W are not part of the CDR3 here. The D gene is left open where the match is weak. Not every row has a clone size; where given, it reads once, few, many or a size class.

>TRBJ2-2|.|TRBV10-2|TRBD1
ACVTGGPGELF
>TRBJ2-5|.|TRBV10-2|TRBD2
ASSLAGRQETQY
>TRBJ1-3|.|TRBV27|.
ASKDSAGGNTIY
>TRBJ2-2|.|TRBV4-1|.
ASSQVGGGELF
>TRBJ2-2|.|TRBV2|TRBD1
ASRDRDVGELF
>TRBJ2-1|once|TRBV7-6|.
ASSLDRIYNEQF
>TRBJ1-2|.|TRBV5-1|.
ASSLGHSGRFYT
>TRBJ2-2|.|TRBV10-3|.
AISEDAWGLGGELF
>TRBJ1-1|.|TRBV19|TRBD1
ASRWTGGLNTEAF
>TRBJ1-6|.|TRBV6-5|TRBD1
ASRAGTGIPPLH
>TRBJ2-7|once|TRBV18|.
ASSPGTGGYEQY
>TRBJ1-5|.|TRBV25-1|TRBD1
ASSDRTGGDQPQH
>TRBJ1-2|.|TRBV30|.
AWTRQPIQLYT
>TRBJ1-6|.|TRBV5-4|.
ASSSGSTANSPLH
>TRBJ2-7|.|TRBV19|TRBD2
ASSIDLSGDSYEQY
>TRBJ1-4|.|TRBV10-3|.
AISDSTATNEKLF
>TRBJ2-1|.|TRBV30|.
AWIPKGRSNEQF
>TRBJ2-5|.|TRBV28|.
ASSLPLTGETQY
>TRBJ2-7|.|TRBV9|.
ASSVDYGAYEQY
>TRBJ2-7|.|TRBV6-1|TRBD2
ASSKGLALNEQY
>TRBJ2-2|.|TRBV7-3|.
ASRGTGELF
>TRBJ1-3|once|TRBV7-9|.
ASSPPNTFSSGNTIY
>TRBJ2-7|.|TRBV9|TRBD1
ASSVGDRGHYEQY
>TRBJ1-2|.|TRBV19|.
ASRHADRRMYGYT
>TRBJ2-1|.|TRBV5-1|TRBD2
ASSPIAGSTYNEQF
>TRBJ2-6|.|TRBV4-3|.
ASSQGHGGANVLT
>TRBJ1-5|.|TRBV4-1|.
ASSQGASYSNQPQH
>TRBJ1-2|.|TRBV2|.
ASSGQFANYGYT
>TRBJ2-5|once|TRBV5-4|.
ASSFYEETQY
>TRBJ2-3|.|TRBV5-6|TRBD1
ASSDGTGGTDTQY